This passage covers 9 T cell receptor beta chains from one sample sequenced in a study of identical twins. TCRdb fed the 5' RACE reads into MiXCR, producing one record per CDR3 protein. The sample includes about 700,000 distinct CDR3 sequences, about 9.4% of them seen just once. This same sample was also part of a study on yellow fever vaccine responses in identical twins.

The specimen sequenced was PBMCs. The receptors were sampled from a young woman in good health.

This clonotype has more than one count but fewer than ten. The rearrangement links TRBV6-1 to TRBJ2-7; 12 positions agree with TRBD1. The CDR3 has 15 amino acids. V shed 7 bases and J 3 bases; nucleotides not matched to a gene: 7. Germline V gene sequence: CDR1 MNHNS, CDR2 SASEGT. This CDR3 is CASNLRDRGHYEQYF. DNA for the CDR3: TGTGCCAGCAATCTCCGGGACAGGGGGCACTACGAGCAGTACTTC.

There are many counts of this clonotype. V gene TRBV9 combines with J gene TRBJ2-1; 12 bases align to TRBD2. Germline trimming cut 1 base from V and 4 bases from J; bases unmatched to any gene: 0. CDR3 length equals 15 residues. Germline-derived CDR1 and CDR2 are SGDLS and YYNGEE. The CDR3 loop reads CASSVLAGGYNEQFF. CDR3 nucleotide sequence: TGTGCCAGCAGCGTACTAGCGGGGGGGTACAATGAGCAGTTCTTC.

V usage is TRBV12-3 or TRBV12-4 and J usage is TRBJ2-7, with TRBD1 as a possible D gene (6 bases). The V gene lost 3 bases and the J gene lost 4 bases, with 19 bases spanning the gap. The length of the CDR3 is 16 residues. DNA of the CDR3: TGTGCCAGCAGTTTTACCTTAGGACAGAGAGAATACGAGCAGTACTTC. This encodes CASSFTLGQREYEQYF.

This clonotype has only a few counts. The CDR3 loop is CASSSEERGAITTDTQYF. The CDR3 DNA reads TGTGCCAGCAGCAGCGAGGAACGGGGGGCAATAACCACAGATACGCAGTATTTT. The chain uses TRBV7-8 and TRBJ2-3; the D gene is possibly TRBD2 (7 bases). V shed 5 bases and J shed 2 bases, with 23 bases lying between them. The CDR3 contains 18 residues. CDR1 is SGHVS, CDR2 FQNEAQ, per germline.

This clonotype came up a few times. The chain recombines TRBV21-1 with TRBJ2-7; TRBD2, the table's D call, lacks a check against the DNA. TRBV21-1 constitutes a pseudogene. The CDR3 is made up of 18 amino acids. This chain's CDR3 is CASSKGGGLAGVYYEQYF. DNA for the CDR3: TGTGCCAGCAGCAAAGGCGGGGGACTAGCGGGGGTGTACTACGAGCAGTACTTC.

V and J are TRBV12-5 and TRBJ2-2; maybe TRBD2 (5 bases). Per the germline V gene, CDR1 is LGHNT and CDR2 is FRNRAP. The CDR3 has 14 amino acids. V was shortened by 5 bases and J by 0 bases, with 7 bases between the two germline ends. The DNA of the CDR3 is TGTGCTAGTGGTGGAGGCCCGAACACCGGGGAGCTGTTTTTT. Protein: CASGGGPNTGELFF.

This clonotype showed up many times. As DNA, the CDR3 is TGCAGCGTGGGGACTAGCGGGAGGCTCGGCAATGAGCAGTTCTTC. Protein sequence: CSVGTSGRLGNEQFF. The rearrangement uses TRBV29-1 and TRBJ2-1; 15 bases line up with TRBD2. With V trimmed by 6 bases and J by 6 bases, 6 bases remained unmatched. CDR1 and CDR2 from the germline V gene are SQVTM and ANQGSEA. CDR3 size: 15 residues.

This clonotype was found a few times. CDR3 amino acids: CASSSSGVVFTGELFF. The CDR3 coding sequence is TGTGCCAGCAGCTCCAGCGGGGTAGTTTTCACCGGGGAGCTGTTTTTT. The rearrangement links TRBV7-2 to TRBJ2-2; TRBD2 agrees at 7 bases. Trimming at V came to 4 bases and at J to 4 bases, leaving 9 bases not matched to a gene. Germline loops: CDR1 SGHTA, CDR2 FQGNSA. CDR3 length equals 16 residues. Combining the CDR3 with reference TRBV7-2 and TRBJ2-2 gives the whole variable domain GAGVSQSPSNKVTEKGKDVELRCDPISGHTALYWYRQSLGQGLEFLIYFQGNSAPDKSGLPSDRFSAERTGGSVSTLTIQRTQQEDSAVYLCASSSSGVVFTGELFFGEGSRLTVL.

The chain carries TRBV10-3 and TRBJ2-2; TRBD1 agrees at 7 bases. Germline V CDR1 and CDR2: ENHRY, SYGVKD. CDR3 size: 18 residues. Unmatched junction bases numbered 16, after V lost 2 bases and J lost 7 bases. The CDR3 bases are TGTGCCATCAGTGAGAGAGAGACAGGGAACCTCGGGATCGGGGAGCTGTTTTTT. As protein: CAISERETGNLGIGELFF.